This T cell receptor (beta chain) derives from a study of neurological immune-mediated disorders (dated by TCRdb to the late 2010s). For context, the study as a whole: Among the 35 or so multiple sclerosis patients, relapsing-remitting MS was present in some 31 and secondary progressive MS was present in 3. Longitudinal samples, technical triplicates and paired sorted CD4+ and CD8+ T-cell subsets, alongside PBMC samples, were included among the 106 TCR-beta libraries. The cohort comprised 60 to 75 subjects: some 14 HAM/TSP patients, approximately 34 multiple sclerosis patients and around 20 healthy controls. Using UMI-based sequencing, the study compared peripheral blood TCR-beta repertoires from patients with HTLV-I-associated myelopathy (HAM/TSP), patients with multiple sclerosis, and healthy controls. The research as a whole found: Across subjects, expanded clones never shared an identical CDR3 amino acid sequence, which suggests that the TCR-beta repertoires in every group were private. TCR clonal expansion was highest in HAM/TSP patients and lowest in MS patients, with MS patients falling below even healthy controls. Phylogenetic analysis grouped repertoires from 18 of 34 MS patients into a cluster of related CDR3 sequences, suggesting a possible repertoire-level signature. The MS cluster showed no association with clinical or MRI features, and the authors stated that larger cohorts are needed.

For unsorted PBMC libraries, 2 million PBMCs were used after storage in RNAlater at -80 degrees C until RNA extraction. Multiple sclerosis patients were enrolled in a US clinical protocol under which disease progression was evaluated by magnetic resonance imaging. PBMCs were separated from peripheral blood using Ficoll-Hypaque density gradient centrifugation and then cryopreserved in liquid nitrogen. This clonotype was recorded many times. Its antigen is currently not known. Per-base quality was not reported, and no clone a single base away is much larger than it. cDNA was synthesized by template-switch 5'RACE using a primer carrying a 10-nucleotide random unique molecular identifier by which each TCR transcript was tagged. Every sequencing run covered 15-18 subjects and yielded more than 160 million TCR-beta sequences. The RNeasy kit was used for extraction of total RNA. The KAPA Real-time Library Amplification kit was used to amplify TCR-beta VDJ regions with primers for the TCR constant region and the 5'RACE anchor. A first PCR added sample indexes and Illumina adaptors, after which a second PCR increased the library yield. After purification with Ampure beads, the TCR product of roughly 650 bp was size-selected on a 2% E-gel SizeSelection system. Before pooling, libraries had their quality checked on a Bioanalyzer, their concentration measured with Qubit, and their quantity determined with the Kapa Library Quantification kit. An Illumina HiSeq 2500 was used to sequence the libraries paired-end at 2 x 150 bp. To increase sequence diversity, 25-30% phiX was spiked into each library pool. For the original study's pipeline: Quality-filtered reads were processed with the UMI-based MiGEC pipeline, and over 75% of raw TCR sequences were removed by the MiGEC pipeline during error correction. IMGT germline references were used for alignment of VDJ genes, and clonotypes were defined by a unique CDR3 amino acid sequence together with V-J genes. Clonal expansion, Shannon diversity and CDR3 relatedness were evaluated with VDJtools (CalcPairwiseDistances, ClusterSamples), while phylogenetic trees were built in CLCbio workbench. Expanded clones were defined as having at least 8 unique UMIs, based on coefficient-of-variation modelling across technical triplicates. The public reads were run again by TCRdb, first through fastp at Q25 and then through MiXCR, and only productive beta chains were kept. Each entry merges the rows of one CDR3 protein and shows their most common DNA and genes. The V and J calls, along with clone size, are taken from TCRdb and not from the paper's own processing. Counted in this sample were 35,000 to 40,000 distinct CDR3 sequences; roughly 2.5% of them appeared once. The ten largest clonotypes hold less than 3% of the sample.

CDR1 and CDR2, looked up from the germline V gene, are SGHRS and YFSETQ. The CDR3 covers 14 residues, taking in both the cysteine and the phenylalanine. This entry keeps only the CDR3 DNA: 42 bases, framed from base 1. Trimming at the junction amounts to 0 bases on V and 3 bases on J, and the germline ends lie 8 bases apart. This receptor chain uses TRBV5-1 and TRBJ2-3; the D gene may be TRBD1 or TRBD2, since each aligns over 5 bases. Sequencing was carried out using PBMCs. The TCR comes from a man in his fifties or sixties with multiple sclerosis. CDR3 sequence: CASSLGDQTDTQYF. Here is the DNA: TGCGCCAGCAGCTTGGGGGACCAAACAGATACGCAGTATTTT.